This T cell receptor beta chain originates from a study of OX40 agonist ivuxolimab in advanced cancers. As for the study in general: The study gave patients intravenous ivuxolimab at 0.01 to 10 mg/kg every 2 weeks. Study results and limitations: At 0.1 to 3.0 mg/kg and by week 6, clonal expansion occurred in CD4+ and CD8+ blood T cells. Compared with CD4+, CD8+ T cells on average had more expanded clones.

As for this clone: The antigen remains undetermined.

V shed 5 bases and J 6 bases; nucleotides not matched to a gene: 10. Germline CDR1 LNHDA, CDR2 SQIVND (reference sequence). The CDR3 length is 15 residues. Clones were read by immunoSEQ multiplex PCR, and TCRdb kept only the in-frame ones, dropping some. In the table there are 35,000 to 40,000 clones, 70% to 90% of which are singletons. The receptor was derived from an adult with an advanced solid tumor such as melanoma, head and neck, liver or kidney cancer. V gene TRBV19 combines with J gene TRBJ2-1, with 7 nucleotides matching TRBD1. Specimen: CD4+ or CD8+ T cells sorted from blood, collected in a trial of the OX40 agonist ivuxolimab. The CDR3 protein is CASSLDRVGGNEQFF. As DNA, the CDR3 is TGTGCCAGTAGTCTTGACAGGGTCGGAGGCAATGAGCAGTTCTTC.